The text below deals with one T cell receptor (beta chain). Its matching antigen is unknown. The data were obtained in a study of blood T cells in healthy people across ages. Study outcomes and limitations: Whereas aged donors had fewer naive CD4+ cells, long-lived donors had more of them and higher diversity.

Donors were systemically healthy Caucasian individuals from Russia aged 6 to 90 years. The draw of peripheral blood yielded approximately 10 milliliters from each donor. Trimming pared 7 bases from V and 13 bases from J, leaving 20 bases between. There are 13 residues in the CDR3. CDR1 and CDR2 (germline): SEHNR, FQNEAQ (reference sequence). Through a sample-barcoded 5' primer and a J-beta primer mix, a second PCR was run for about 6 to 11 cycles. From the 5' RACE reads, TCRdb called clonotypes with MiXCR, one entry per CDR3 protein. The table shows about 720,000 distinct CDR3 sequences, with approximately 22% occurring only once.

The sequence came from a man between 65 and 80 years old in good health. The rearrangement links TRBV7-9 to TRBJ2-1; TRBD1 or TRBD2 may be the D gene (7 bases each). Sequenced material: blood. The CDR3 DNA sequence: TGTGCCAGCACCCCTGGGGGAGGGGACAGACAGTTCTTC. Amino acids: CASTPGGGDRQFF. Full variable domain (rest looked up from reference TRBV7-9 and TRBJ2-1): DTGVSQNPRHKITKRGQNVTFRCDPISEHNRLYWYRQTLGQGPEFLTYFQNEAQLEKSRLLSDRFSAERPKGSFSTLEIQRTEQGDSAMYLCASTPGGGDRQFFGPGTRLTVL.